This T cell receptor beta chain was found in a study of control samples from healthy donors and cancer patients. V lost 10 bases, J lost 4 bases, and 16 bases lay in between. The CDR3 runs to 13 residues. CDR1 is MNHEY and CDR2 is SMNVEV in the germline V gene (reference sequence). Here immunoSEQ multiplex PCR was the method, and the copy in TCRdb shows in-frame clones only, minus some. The repertoire holds about 89,000 clones, with 70% to 90% as singletons. The rearrangement joins TRBV27 to TRBJ1-1; tentative D call: TRBD1 (5 bases). This clonotype originated in a woman in her thirties or forties in good health. The sample consisted of blood. The CDR3 loop reads CAITPGGSTEAFF. The CDR3 DNA is TGTGCCATTACCCCCGGGGGATCCACTGAAGCTTTCTTT.